These T cell receptor beta chains were read from a single sample in a study of blood T cells in healthy people across ages. TCRdb re-called the 5' RACE reads through MiXCR, storing one row per CDR3 protein. Here the sample spans under 2,000,000 distinct CDR3 sequences, around 48% being singletons. Material for sequencing was blood. These TCRs come from a middle-aged woman in good health. CDR3s include the opening cysteine and the closing phenylalanine or tryptophan. A D gene is named only where the DNA matches it firmly. Size is stated for part of the rows, as once, few or many counts, or as a class when the clone is expanded.

j_call | v_call | d_call | clone_size | cdr3_aa | cdr3_nt
TRBJ2-1 | TRBV4-2 | TRBD1 | few | CASSQGSLTGSDHEQFF | TGTGCCAGCAGCCAAGGCTCCCTGACAGGGTCTGACCATGAGCAGTTCTTC
TRBJ2-7 | TRBV5-1 | TRBD2 | - | CASSDGLAETYEQYF | TGCGCCAGCAGCGACGGACTAGCGGAGACCTACGAGCAGTACTTC
TRBJ2-5 | TRBV20-1 | - | few | CSAMSGNQETQYF | TGCAGTGCCATGTCGGGTAACCAAGAGACCCAGTACTTC
TRBJ2-1 | TRBV10-3 | - | few | CAISARDGYNEQFF | TGTGCCATCAGTGCCCGGGACGGTTACAATGAGCAGTTCTTC
TRBJ2-5 | TRBV15 | TRBD2 | once | CATKFGGGPGKTQYF | TGTGCCACCAAGTTCGGCGGGGGGCCGGGAAAGACCCAGTACTTC
TRBJ2-1 | TRBV7-3 | TRBD2 | - | CASSSLAGGLSEQFF | TGTGCCAGCAGCTCCCTAGCGGGGGGGCTATCTGAGCAGTTCTTC
TRBJ2-1 | TRBV28 | - | few | CASSLSSRESDNEQFF | TGTGCCAGCAGTTTATCGAGCAGGGAGTCAGACAATGAGCAGTTCTTC
TRBJ2-5 | TRBV7-2 | - | - | CASSLAQLLGETQYF | TGTGCCAGCAGCTTAGCCCAGCTGCTGGGGGAGACCCAGTACTTC
TRBJ2-1 | TRBV6-1 | - | - | CASRTSGQRRNEQFF | TGTGCCAGCAGAACGTCGGGACAAAGGAGAAATGAGCAGTTCTTC
TRBJ2-1 | TRBV6-6 | - | - | CASTRTGTHGDEQFF | TGTGCCAGCACACGAACCGGGACCCACGGCGATGAGCAGTTCTTC
TRBJ2-1 | TRBV12-3/TRBV12-4 | TRBD2 | - | CASQKTLAGTSYEQFF | TGTGCCTCCCAGAAGACCCTAGCGGGAACTTCCTACGAGCAGTTCTTC
TRBJ2-5 | TRBV20-1 | - | - | CSASARALGTSYNEQYF | TGCAGTGCTAGCGCCCGAGCTTTGGGTACCAGTTACAATGAGCAGTACTTC
TRBJ1-5 | TRBV20-1 | - | - | CSAQNGGTRFGNQPQHF | TGCAGTGCCCAAAACGGGGGCACGAGGTTTGGCAATCAGCCCCAGCATTTT
TRBJ2-4 | TRBV20-1 | - | few | CSAKEGKNIQYF | TGCAGTGCTAAGGAAGGGAAAAACATTCAGTACTTC
TRBJ1-5 | TRBV10-3 | - | - | CAISESNSRYSNQPQHF | TGTGCCATCAGTGAGTCTAACAGCAGATATAGCAATCAGCCCCAGCATTTT
TRBJ1-4 | TRBV4-1 | TRBD1 | once | CASQGATNEKLFF | TGCGCCAGCCAGGGGGCAACTAATGAAAAACTGTTTTTT
TRBJ2-7 | TRBV7-7 | - | - | CASSQQGRSEQYF | TGTGCTAGCAGTCAGCAGGGTAGGAGCGAGCAGTACTTC
TRBJ2-3 | TRBV2 | - | few | CASSESEDSYTDTQYF | TGTGCCAGCAGTGAGTCGGAGGACAGTTACACAGATACGCAGTATTTT
TRBJ2-3 | TRBV5-1 | TRBD1 | - | CASSLGQKISTDTQYF | TGCGCCAGCAGCCTGGGACAGAAAATCAGCACAGATACGCAGTATTTT
TRBJ2-4 | TRBV4-3 | - | - | CASSQDAGQINQYF | TGCGCCAGCAGCCAAGATGCTGGGCAAATCAATCAGTACTTC
TRBJ2-5 | TRBV6-2/TRBV6-3 | TRBD2 | - | CASSYVGLAVETQYF | TGTGCCAGCAGTTACGTGGGACTAGCGGTAGAGACCCAGTACTTC
TRBJ2-3 | TRBV12-3/TRBV12-4 | - | - | CASSLGQRPSTDAEYF | TGTGCCAGCAGTCTCGGACAGAGACCTAGCACAGATGCGGAGTATTTT
TRBJ1-4 | TRBV4-2 | - | - | CASSQETEEKLFF | TGTGCCAGCAGCCAAGAAACGGAAGAAAAACTGTTTTTT
TRBJ2-1 | TRBV7-9 | TRBD2 | - | CASSGALGSYNEQFF | TGTGCCAGTAGCGGGGCGCTTGGCTCCTACAATGAGCAGTTCTTC
TRBJ2-1 | TRBV9 | TRBD1 | - | CASSKTGGQGTHNEQFF | TGTGCCAGCAGCAAAACGGGCGGACAGGGGACACACAATGAGCAGTTCTTC
TRBJ1-6 | TRBV4-3 | - | - | CASSQGVAYNSPLHF | TGCGCCAGCAGCCAAGGGGTAGCCTATAATTCACCCCTCCACTTT
TRBJ2-5 | TRBV20-1 | TRBD2 | - | CSARVPGGTRKETQYF | TGCAGTGCTAGGGTCCCGGGAGGGACTAGGAAAGAGACCCAGTACTTC
TRBJ2-1 | TRBV12-3/TRBV12-4 | - | few | CASSLSGPVGRGETYNEQFF | TGTGCCAGCAGTTTATCGGGTCCGGTCGGCCGTGGCGAAACCTACAATGAGCAGTTCTTC
TRBJ2-3 | TRBV10-1 | - | few | CASSESVVNTQYF | TGCGCCAGCAGTGAGTCGGTAGTTAATACGCAGTATTTT
TRBJ2-5 | TRBV13 | - | - | CASSSTVRGETQYF | TGTGCCAGCAGCAGCACCGTCAGGGGTGAGACCCAGTACTTC
TRBJ1-1 | TRBV11-2 | - | - | CASSLKWGQNTEAFF | TGTGCCAGCAGCTTAAAGTGGGGGCAGAACACTGAAGCTTTCTTT
TRBJ1-5 | TRBV12-3/TRBV12-4 | - | - | CASSVTGGQPQHF | TGCGCCAGCAGTGTGACAGGAGGACAGCCCCAGCATTTT
TRBJ2-4 | TRBV6-5 | - | - | CASSAPSGGPHIQYF | TGTGCCAGCAGTGCCCCTTCCGGGGGGCCCCACATTCAGTACTTC
TRBJ2-3 | TRBV7-2 | TRBD2 | many | CASSLGLAGADTQYF | TGCGCCAGCAGCTTGGGTCTAGCGGGGGCGGATACGCAGTATTTT
TRBJ2-1 | TRBV20-1 | - | - | CSARPTVAGEQFF | TGCAGTGCTAGACCGACAGTTGCGGGTGAGCAGTTCTTC